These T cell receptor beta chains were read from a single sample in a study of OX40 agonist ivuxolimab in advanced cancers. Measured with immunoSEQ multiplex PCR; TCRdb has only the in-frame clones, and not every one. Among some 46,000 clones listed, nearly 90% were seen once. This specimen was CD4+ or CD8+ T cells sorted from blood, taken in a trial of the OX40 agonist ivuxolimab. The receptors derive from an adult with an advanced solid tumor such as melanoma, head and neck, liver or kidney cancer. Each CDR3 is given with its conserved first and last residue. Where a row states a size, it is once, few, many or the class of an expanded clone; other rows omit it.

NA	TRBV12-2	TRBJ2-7	CASRLGSDNLPYEQYF
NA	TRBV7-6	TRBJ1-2	CASSTGVGYGYTF
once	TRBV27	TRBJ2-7	CASSPNRDEQYF
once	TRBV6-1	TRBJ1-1	CAISEGGLLTMNTEAFF
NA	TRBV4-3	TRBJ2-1	CASSQDNAPGTSGYNEQFF
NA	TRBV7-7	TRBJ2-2	CASSPSVGGPGELFF
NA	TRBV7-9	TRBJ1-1	CASSLAYSDEAFF
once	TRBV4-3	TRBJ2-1	CASSPQPAGTHNEQFF
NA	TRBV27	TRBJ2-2	CASSLGRNTGELFF
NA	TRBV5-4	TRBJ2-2	CASSLGTASNTGELFF
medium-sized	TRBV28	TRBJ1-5	CASSFDREENQPQHF
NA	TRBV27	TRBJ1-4	CASLAGREKLFF
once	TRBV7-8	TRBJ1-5	CASSLIQGEDQPQHF
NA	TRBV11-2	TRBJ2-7	CASSTRVGAYEQYF
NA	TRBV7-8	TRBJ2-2	CASSPWDSLNTGELFF
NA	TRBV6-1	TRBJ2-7	CASSESSYEQYF
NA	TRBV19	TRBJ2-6	CATNSGANVLTF
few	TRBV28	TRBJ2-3	CASRGRTGGAWDTQYF
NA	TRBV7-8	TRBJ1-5	CASSQDRQGNQPQHF
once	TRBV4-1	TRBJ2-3	CASSQTESGRPQYF
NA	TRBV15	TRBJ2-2	CATKTGGRELFF
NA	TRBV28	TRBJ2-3	CASSLPEHHTDTQYF
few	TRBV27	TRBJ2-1	CASRNGYNEQFF
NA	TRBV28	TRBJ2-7	CASSPPELYYEQYF
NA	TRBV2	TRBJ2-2	CATYATGGPGELFF
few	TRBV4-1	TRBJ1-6	CASSQDGGQGSSPLHF
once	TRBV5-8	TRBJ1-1	CASSPTENTEAFF
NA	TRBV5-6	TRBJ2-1	CASSFLPNEQFF
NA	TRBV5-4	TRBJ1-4	CASSLKGAATNEKLFF
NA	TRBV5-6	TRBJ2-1	CASSLGEYNEQFF
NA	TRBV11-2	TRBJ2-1	CASSLWDRGGNEQFF
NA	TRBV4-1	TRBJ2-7	CASSAQGEDEQYF
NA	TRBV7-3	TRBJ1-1	CASSFGGMGTEAFF
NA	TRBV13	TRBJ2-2	CASSLKTGELFF
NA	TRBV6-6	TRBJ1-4	CASSSTGGGEKLFF
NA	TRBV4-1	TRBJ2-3	CASSQVRGPDTQYF
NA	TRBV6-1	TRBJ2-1	CASSEDRGRLNEQFF
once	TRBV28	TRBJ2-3	CASSGLAGTSLVDTQYF
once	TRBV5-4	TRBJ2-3	CASRQSGGYTDTQYF
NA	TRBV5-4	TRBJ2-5	CASSFVAAGGETQYF
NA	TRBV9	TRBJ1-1	CASSASITQVAMNTEAFF
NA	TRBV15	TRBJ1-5	CATSSLGTAGRQPQHF
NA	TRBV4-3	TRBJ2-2	CASSQGDRVVGELFF
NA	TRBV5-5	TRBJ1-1	CASSFYTVNTEAFF
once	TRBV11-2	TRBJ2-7	CASSLRGSYEQYF
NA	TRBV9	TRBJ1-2	CASSVGAGEGTGGKFSRYGYTF